This T cell receptor beta chain was obtained from a study of T cell responses to AZD1222 COVID-19 vaccine. The repertoire was sequenced with immunoSEQ multiplex PCR; TCRdb's copy has only in-frame clones and lacks some. The sample consists of 65,000 to 95,000 clones, around 84% of them appearing once. CDR1 and CDR2 from the germline V gene are LNHDA and SQIVND (reference sequence). The CDR3 has 13 residues. Trimming took off 5 bases at V and 7 bases at J, with 12 bases between the two ends. Study findings and constraints: Recipients of two AZD1222 doses showed rising Spike-specific TCR breadth and depth.

For this clone: The antigen is not known.

Sequenced material: peripheral blood, taken on day 0 of AZD1222 vaccination. The chain uses TRBV19 and TRBJ1-5; D not certain. This clonotype was obtained from an adult in good health. The CDR3 nucleotides are TGTGCCAGTAGTTCCGGGCTAGGACAGCCCCAGCATTTT. Translated: CASSSGLGQPQHF.